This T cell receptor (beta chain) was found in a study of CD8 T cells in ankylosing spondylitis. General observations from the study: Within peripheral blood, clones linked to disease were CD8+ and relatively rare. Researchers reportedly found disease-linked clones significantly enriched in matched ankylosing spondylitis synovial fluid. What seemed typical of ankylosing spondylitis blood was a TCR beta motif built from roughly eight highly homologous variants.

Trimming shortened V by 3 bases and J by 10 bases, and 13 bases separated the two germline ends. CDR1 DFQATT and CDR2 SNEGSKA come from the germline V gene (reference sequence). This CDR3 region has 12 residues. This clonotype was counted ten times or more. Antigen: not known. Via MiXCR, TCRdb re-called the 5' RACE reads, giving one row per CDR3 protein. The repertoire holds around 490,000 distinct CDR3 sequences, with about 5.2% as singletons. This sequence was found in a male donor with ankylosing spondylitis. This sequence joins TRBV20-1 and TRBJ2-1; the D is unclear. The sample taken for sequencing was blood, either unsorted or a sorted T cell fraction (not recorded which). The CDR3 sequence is CSASKATGEQFF. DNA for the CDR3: TGCAGTGCTAGCAAGGCCACCGGGGAGCAGTTCTTC.